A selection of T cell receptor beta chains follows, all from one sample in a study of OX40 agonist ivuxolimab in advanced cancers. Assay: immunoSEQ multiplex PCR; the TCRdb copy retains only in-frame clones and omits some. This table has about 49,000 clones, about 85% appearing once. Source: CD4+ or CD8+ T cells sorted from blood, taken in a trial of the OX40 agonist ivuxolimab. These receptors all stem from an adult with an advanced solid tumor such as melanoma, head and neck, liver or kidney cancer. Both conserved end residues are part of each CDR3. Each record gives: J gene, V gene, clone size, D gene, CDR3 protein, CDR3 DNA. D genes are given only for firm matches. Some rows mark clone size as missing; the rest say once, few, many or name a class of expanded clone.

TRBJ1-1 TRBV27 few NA CASSLYGRAVKNTEAFF TGTGCCAGCAGTTTATACGGGAGGGCAGTCAAGAACACTGAAGCTTTCTTT
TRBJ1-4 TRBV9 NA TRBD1 CASSVTSGGGLATNEKLFF TGTGCCAGCAGCGTAACTTCAGGGGGAGGCTTGGCAACTAATGAAAAACTGTTTTTT
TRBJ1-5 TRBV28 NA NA CATQGRGDQPQHF TGTGCCACTCAGGGCCGGGGAGATCAGCCCCAGCATTTT
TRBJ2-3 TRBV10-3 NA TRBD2 CAIRLTSGGRTDTQYF TGTGCCATCAGATTGACTAGCGGGGGCCGCACAGATACGCAGTATTTT
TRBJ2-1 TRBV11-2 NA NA CASSSPEDSHNEQFF TGTGCCAGCAGTTCTCCGGAGGACAGCCACAATGAGCAGTTCTTC
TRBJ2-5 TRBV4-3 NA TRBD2 CASSQDYTGTTLETQYF TGCGCCAGCAGCCAAGATTATACCGGGACTACCCTTGAGACCCAGTACTTC
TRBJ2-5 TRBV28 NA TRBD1 CASSFRDRAQETQYF TGTGCCAGCAGTTTCAGAGACAGGGCCCAAGAGACCCAGTACTTC
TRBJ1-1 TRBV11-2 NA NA CASSLVWGTEAFF TGTGCCAGCAGCTTAGTTTGGGGCACTGAAGCTTTCTTT
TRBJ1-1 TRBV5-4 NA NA CASSGDSEAFF TGTGCCAGCAGCGGTGACTCTGAAGCTTTCTTT
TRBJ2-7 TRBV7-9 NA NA CASSDQDWAYEQYF TGTGCCAGCAGCGATCAGGACTGGGCTTACGAGCAGTACTTC
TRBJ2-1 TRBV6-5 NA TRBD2 CASTLTSGAYNEQFF TGTGCCAGCACCCTGACTAGCGGGGCCTACAATGAGCAGTTCTTC
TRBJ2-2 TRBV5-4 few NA CASSLVAGDTGELFF TGTGCCAGCAGCTTGGTTGCAGGGGACACCGGGGAGCTGTTTTTT
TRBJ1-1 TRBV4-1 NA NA CASSPWGVTEAFF TGCGCCAGCAGCCCTTGGGGGGTCACTGAAGCTTTCTTT
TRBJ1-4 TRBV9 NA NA CASSVESGATNEKLFF TGTGCCAGCAGCGTAGAGTCAGGGGCAACTAATGAAAAACTGTTTTTT
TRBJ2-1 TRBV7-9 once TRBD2 CASSLALRGGRSGTNEQFF TGTGCCAGCAGCTTAGCTCTACGGGGGGGCCGGTCAGGGACCAATGAGCAGTTCTTC
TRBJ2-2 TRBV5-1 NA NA CASSLLQVFNTGELFF TGCGCCAGCAGCTTGTTACAGGTTTTCAACACCGGGGAGCTGTTTTTT
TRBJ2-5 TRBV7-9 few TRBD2 CASSRPTSGVETQYF TGTGCCAGCAGTCGACCGACTAGCGGGGTGGAGACCCAGTACTTC
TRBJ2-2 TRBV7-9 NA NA CASSLKNTGELFF TGTGCCAGCAGCTTAAAGAACACCGGGGAGCTGTTTTTT
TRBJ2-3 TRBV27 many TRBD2 CASSSLAGGSDTQYF TGTGCCAGCAGTTCCTTAGCGGGGGGGTCAGATACGCAGTATTTT
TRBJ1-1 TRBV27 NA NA CASRWGGIGEAFF TGTGCCAGCCGATGGGGGGGGATCGGTGAAGCTTTCTTT
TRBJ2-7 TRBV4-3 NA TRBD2 CASSQEARAGDEQYF TGCGCCAGCAGCCAAGAAGCCAGGGCGGGGGACGAGCAGTACTTC
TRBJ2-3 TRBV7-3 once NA CASSLSGFTTDTQYF TGTGCCAGCAGCCTAAGCGGGTTTACCACAGATACGCAGTATTTT
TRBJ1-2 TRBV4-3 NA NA CASSQDSADSINYGYTF TGCGCCAGCAGCCAAGATTCGGCGGACAGTATTAACTATGGCTACACCTTC
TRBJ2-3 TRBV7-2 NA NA CASSLGLKADKQYF TGTGCCAGCAGCTTAGGTCTTAAGGCCGATAAGCAGTATTTT
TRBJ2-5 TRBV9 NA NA CASSAYRGGLETQYF TGTGCCAGCAGCGCGTATAGGGGGGGCCTAGAGACCCAGTACTTC
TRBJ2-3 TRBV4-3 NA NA CASSQDRSYTQYF TGCGCCAGCAGCCAAGATCGCAGTTATACGCAGTATTTT
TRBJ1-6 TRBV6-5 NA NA CASSFLLSSYNSPLHF TGTGCCAGCAGTTTCCTTTTAAGCTCCTATAATTCACCCCTCCACTTT
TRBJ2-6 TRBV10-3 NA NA CAISESLSRSSGANVLTF TGTGCCATCAGTGAGTCTCTTTCCCGCTCCTCTGGGGCCAACGTCCTGACTTTC
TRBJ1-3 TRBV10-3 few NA CAISDPTGSIGNTIYF TGTGCCATCAGTGACCCCACAGGGAGTATTGGAAACACCATATATTTT
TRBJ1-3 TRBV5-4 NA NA CASSSGSFAGNTIYF TGTGCCAGCAGCTCGGGATCTTTCGCTGGAAACACCATATATTTT